This TCR beta chain appears in the sequencing data of a study of cytomegalovirus exposure and HLA in healthy donors. Findings and limits, study-wide: In terms of immune exposure information, only CMV serostatus was available.

To note about this clone: The antigen is undetermined.

The CDR3 has 13 residues. Per the germline V gene, CDR1 is SNHLY and CDR2 is FYNNEI. The germline V and J ends were trimmed by 4 bases and 4 bases, with 10 bases remaining between them. With 60 Vbeta and 13 Jbeta primers, the PCR was carried out. The protocol was immunoSEQ multiplex PCR, while the TCRdb copy is restricted to in-frame clones and leaves out a portion. The top ten clones hold around 5% of a sample with approximately 110,000 clones, roughly 80% of them seen once. The gene calls are TRBV2 and TRBJ2-5, with D uncertain. The sequenced sample was PBMCs. The receptor's source is a female donor in good health and CMV-seropositive. CDR3 in DNA: TGTGCCAGCAGTGGGAGCAGAAGAGAGACCCAGTACTTC. Encoded protein: CASSGSRRETQYF.